This is a list of T cell receptor beta chains from one sample in a study of neurological immune-mediated disorders. TCRdb passed the 5' RACE reads through MiXCR, listing each CDR3 protein once. Among about 70,000 distinct CDR3 sequences listed, 3.2% were seen once. Sequencing was done on a sample of PBMCs. The receptor set was obtained from a woman in her fifties or sixties with multiple sclerosis. Both conserved end residues are part of each CDR3. The D gene is left open where the match is weak. Size tells how often a clone was seen, or its class if it is expanded.

.,TRBV12-3/TRBV12-4,many,TRBJ1-5,CASSRQFNQPQHF,TGTGCCAGCAGCCGACAGTTCAATCAGCCCCAGCATTTT
.,TRBV29-1,many,TRBJ2-3,CSVERAESTDTQYF,TGCAGCGTTGAACGGGCGGAGAGCACAGATACGCAGTATTTT
TRBD2,TRBV28,many,TRBJ2-3,CASSTLAGGRDTQYF,TGTGCCAGCAGCACACTAGCGGGAGGGCGAGATACGCAGTATTTT
.,TRBV6-2/TRBV6-3,many,TRBJ2-2,CASSYSRGSGELFF,TGTGCCAGCAGTTACTCCAGGGGAAGCGGGGAGCTGTTTTTT
.,TRBV20-1,many,TRBJ2-4,CSARDGPKNIQYF,TGCAGTGCTAGAGATGGCCCCAAAAACATTCAGTACTTC
TRBD1,TRBV5-1,many,TRBJ2-2,CASSSAGTGFTGELFF,TGCGCCAGCAGCTCAGCCGGGACAGGGTTCACCGGGGAGCTGTTTTTT
TRBD2,TRBV20-1,many,TRBJ2-1,CSASGGAYNEQFF,TGCAGTGCTAGCGGGGGGGCGTACAATGAGCAGTTCTTC
TRBD1,TRBV12-3/TRBV12-4,many,TRBJ1-6,CASRQGAVVGNSPLHF,TGTGCCAGCAGGCAGGGGGCAGTTGTGGGTAATTCACCCCTCCACTTT
TRBD1,TRBV20-1,many,TRBJ1-2,CSATGATGTGSDGYTF,TGCAGTGCTACGGGGGCGACCGGGACAGGGAGTGATGGCTACACCTTC
TRBD2,TRBV20-1,many,TRBJ2-3,CSASPRRGGSNTQYF,TGCAGTGCCAGCCCTAGGCGGGGGGGCTCTAATACGCAGTATTTT
.,TRBV7-2,many,TRBJ2-1,CASSSVPLHSYNEQFF,TGTGCCAGCAGCTCCGTTCCGTTACACTCCTACAATGAGCAGTTCTTC
TRBD1,TRBV27,many,TRBJ1-1,CASSDRGTEAFF,TGTGCCAGCAGTGACAGGGGCACTGAAGCTTTCTTT
.,TRBV7-2,many,TRBJ2-5,CASSLMRTAMKTQYF,TGTGCCAGCAGCTTAATGCGGACAGCTATGAAGACCCAGTACTTC
.,TRBV5-8,many,TRBJ2-5,CASSLTGRETQYF,TGTGCCAGCAGCTTGACCGGTAGAGAGACCCAGTACTTC
.,TRBV20-1,many,TRBJ2-2,CSARVITNTGELFF,TGCAGTGCTAGAGTCATTACGAACACCGGGGAGCTGTTTTTT
TRBD2,TRBV29-1,many,TRBJ2-2,CSVGTSGTGELFF,TGCAGCGTTGGGACTAGCGGCACCGGGGAGCTGTTTTTT
TRBD2,TRBV7-7,many,TRBJ2-5,CASSLQGLAGQETQYF,TGTGCTAGCAGCTTGCAGGGACTAGCGGGGCAAGAGACCCAGTACTTC
.,TRBV4-1,many,TRBJ2-7,CASTPTGTQDEQYF,TGCGCCAGCACCCCAACAGGGACGCAGGACGAGCAGTACTTC
TRBD2,TRBV5-1,many,TRBJ2-5,CASSFSGRAETQYF,TGCGCCAGCAGCTTTAGCGGGAGGGCTGAGACCCAGTACTTC
TRBD2,TRBV6-5,many,TRBJ2-3,CASSPPSGGWEYF,TGTGCCAGCTCTCCTCCTAGCGGGGGGTGGGAGTATTTT
TRBD2,TRBV10-1,many,TRBJ2-1,CASSPRTSYNEQFF,TGCGCCAGCTCCCCGAGGACTAGCTACAATGAGCAGTTCTTC
.,TRBV10-3,many,TRBJ2-7,CAILDDRSYEQYF,TGTGCCATCCTGGACGATAGATCCTACGAGCAGTACTTC
.,TRBV7-9,many,TRBJ1-6,CASSASGPDGSPLHF,TGTGCCAGCAGCGCATCAGGGCCGGACGGATCGCCCCTCCACTTT
TRBD1,TRBV20-1,many,TRBJ1-2,CSARGGQGFEGYTF,TGCAGTGCTAGAGGGGGACAGGGTTTTGAAGGCTACACCTTC
TRBD2,TRBV20-1,many,TRBJ2-5,CSARDRTSGSQETQYF,TGCAGTGCTAGAGACCGGACTAGCGGCTCTCAAGAGACCCAGTACTTC
TRBD2,TRBV20-1,many,TRBJ2-1,CSARDQLAGGYNEQFF,TGCAGTGCTAGAGATCAGCTAGCGGGGGGGTACAATGAGCAGTTCTTC
.,TRBV12-3/TRBV12-4,many,TRBJ1-1,CASKIRGVSEAFF,TGTGCCAGCAAAATCCGGGGTGTCTCTGAAGCTTTCTTT
.,TRBV5-1,many,TRBJ1-4,CASSITSRVDEKLFF,TGCGCCAGCAGCATTACGTCCCGTGTAGATGAAAAACTGTTTTTT
.,TRBV20-1,many,TRBJ2-7,CSARGGSGSYEQYF,TGCAGTGCTAGAGGGGGGAGCGGGTCCTACGAGCAGTACTTC
TRBD1,TRBV12-3/TRBV12-4,many,TRBJ2-7,CASSRDRGQEQYF,TGTGCCAGCAGTCGGGACAGGGGGCAAGAGCAGTACTTC
TRBD2,TRBV7-2,few,TRBJ2-1,CASQVAGGNNEQFF,TGTGCCAGCCAAGTAGCGGGAGGCAACAATGAGCAGTTCTTC
TRBD2,TRBV20-1,many,TRBJ2-2,CSASSGGDTGELFF,TGCAGTGCTAGCAGCGGGGGCGACACCGGGGAGCTGTTTTTT